The 13 T cell receptor beta chains presented below share a single source sample, sequenced in a study of T cells in Graves' hyperthyroidism and ophthalmopathy. It was RNA transcripts that yielded the amplified TCR beta CDR3 regions. Researchers ran a first-round RT-PCR on the TCR CDR3 using the HTBI primer set. From the multiplex PCR reads, TCRdb called clonotypes with MiXCR, one entry per CDR3 protein. The sample has more than 500,000 distinct CDR3 sequences; 14% to 15% are singletons. The specimen sequenced was blood. The origin of the receptors is a woman aged 35 to 49 with Graves' ophthalmopathy.

This clonotype was seen ten or more times. The V and J genes are TRBV28 and TRBJ2-7; 10 nucleotides agree with TRBD1. The CDR3 consists of 17 residues. J was trimmed by 2 bases and V by 4 bases; bases with no gene match: 11. Germline CDR1 and CDR2: MDHEN and SYDVKM. For the CDR3, the DNA is TGTGCCAGCAGTTCCCAAGACAGGGGGCGCGATCCCTACGAGCAGTACTTC. Its translation is CASSSQDRGRDPYEQYF.

This clonotype was observed many times. This sequence joins TRBV12-3 or TRBV12-4 and TRBJ2-7; 8 bases are a match to TRBD2. The V gene end was trimmed by 2 bases and the J gene end by 2 bases; junction bases not matched to a gene: 2. The CDR3 loop spans 14 amino acids. This CDR3 reads CASSLNGRAYEQYF. The CDR3 nucleotides read TGTGCCAGCAGTTTAAACGGGAGGGCCTACGAGCAGTACTTC.

Ten or more counts support this clonotype. A much larger clone sits a single nucleotide away, making a read error possible. The chain links TRBV28 to TRBJ2-5; no clear D. The CDR3 is 18 residues long. In germline, CDR1 is MDHEN, CDR2 SYDVKM. Trimming stripped 3 bases from V and 4 bases from J, with 24 bases between. CDR3 nucleotide sequence: TGTGCCAGCAGTTTCATTAGGAAGGTGATGGTACCCCGAGAGACCCAGTACTTC. Translated, it gives CASSFIRKVMVPRETQYF. The full variable domain, in which reference TRBV28 and TRBJ2-5 provide the parts outside the CDR3, is DVKVTQSSRYLVKRTGEKVFLECVQDMDHENMFWYRQDPGLGLRLIYFSYDVKMKEKGDIPEGYSVSREKKERFSLILESASTNQTSMYLCASSFIRKVMVPRETQYFGPGTRLLVL.

The V call is TRBV28, the J call TRBJ1-2; 7 positions agree with TRBD1. This CDR3 comprises 14 residues. The germline CDR1 and CDR2 sequences are MDHEN and SYDVKM. The V gene end was trimmed by 4 bases and the J gene end by 4 bases; junction bases not matched to a gene: 6. Here the CDR3 reads CASSSTGQTYGYTF. As DNA, the CDR3 is TGTGCCAGCAGTTCAACGGGACAGACCTATGGCTACACCTTC.

This chain joins TRBV4-3 and TRBJ2-5, with a weak D call TRBD1 (7 bases). Germline V lookup: CDR1 LGHNA, CDR2 YSLEER. CDR3 length equals 16 residues. V was trimmed by 1 base and J by 4 bases, leaving 16 bases between them. The CDR3 sequence: CASSQATGQGGETQYF. The CDR3 DNA follows: TGCGCCAGCAGCCAAGCTACTGGCCAGGGGGGAGAGACCCAGTACTTC.

This clonotype was counted ten times or more. The chain combines TRBV3-1 with TRBJ2-7; possible D gene TRBD2, 6 bases. The germline V gene encodes CDR1 LGHDT and CDR2 YNNKEL (reference sequence). V was pared by 3 bases and J by 1 base, with 10 bases between. The CDR3 is 14 amino acids. CDR3 bases: TGTGCCAGCAGCCAGGGGACTGATTCCTACGAGCAGTACTTC. Protein: CASSQGTDSYEQYF.

This clonotype appeared many times. The chain has TRBV11-1 and TRBJ1-1; a possible D gene is TRBD1 (5 bases). Germline V gene lookup returns CDR1 SGHAT and CDR2 FQDESV (reference sequence). The CDR3 covers 17 residues. Trimming removed 5 bases at V and 1 base at J, with 20 bases between. The CDR3 is CASSPNRGRAWNTEAFF. The CDR3, as DNA: TGTGCCAGCAGCCCGAACCGGGGCCGAGCTTGGAACACTGAAGCTTTCTTT.

This clonotype was counted at least ten times. The chain carries TRBV7-9 and TRBJ2-7; tentatively, D is TRBD1 (6 bases). This CDR3 region has 14 residues. Trimming removed 5 bases from V and 3 bases from J, with 14 bases in between. Germline V CDR1 and CDR2: SEHNR, FQNEAQ (reference sequence). As DNA, the CDR3 is TGTGCCAGCAGCATAGGCGGACAGAGCTACGAGCAGTACTTC. It is translated as CASSIGGQSYEQYF.

This clonotype showed up many times. This rearrangement joins TRBV6-2 or TRBV6-3 to TRBJ2-6; possible D gene TRBD1, 5 bases. V was clipped by 5 bases and J by 0 bases, with 14 bases between them. This CDR3 has 17 amino acids. From germline, CDR1 is MNHEY and CDR2 SVGEGT. The CDR3 region is CASSSWSGPSGANVLTF. The CDR3 region has the DNA TGTGCCAGCAGTAGTTGGTCAGGGCCCTCTGGGGCCAACGTCCTGACTTTC.

The rearrangement links TRBV15 to TRBJ1-1, with a possible D match to TRBD1 (5 bases). The length of the CDR3 is 13 residues. V was trimmed by 9 bases and J by 4 bases, leaving 15 bases between them. CDR1 is LNHNV and CDR2 is YYDKDF in the germline V gene (reference sequence). The CDR3 bases are TGTGCCACTGGGGCCGGCCCGCTCACTGAAGCTTTCTTT. It translates to CATGAGPLTEAFF.

This clonotype was counted at least ten times. This chain links TRBV29-1 with TRBJ1-2; 7 positions match TRBD1. Trimming at V came to 6 bases and at J to 0 bases, leaving 4 bases not matched to a gene. CDR1 SQVTM and CDR2 ANQGSEA come from the germline V gene. There are 13 residues in the CDR3. The CDR3 bases are TGCAGCGTCGGGACAGAAACTAACTATGGCTACACCTTC. This translates into CSVGTETNYGYTF.

The chain links TRBV7-9 to TRBJ2-2; 7 bases map to TRBD2. This CDR3 is 14 amino acids long. CDR1 is SEHNR and CDR2 is FQNEAQ in the germline V gene (reference sequence). The V segment lost 3 bases and the J segment 6 bases; nucleotides outside the gene matches: 4. CDR3 sequence reads: CASSFAGEAGELFF. In DNA form, the CDR3 reads TGTGCCAGCAGCTTTGCGGGGGAGGCCGGGGAGCTGTTTTTT.

This clonotype occurred many times. This chain links TRBV11-2 with TRBJ1-2, with 7 bases identical to TRBD1. CDR3 size: 16 residues. V lost 0 bases to trimming and J lost 5 bases; unmatched junction nucleotides: 9. Germline V gives CDR1 SGHAT, CDR2 FQNNGV. CDR3 residues: CASSLEPLSGGYGYTF. For the CDR3, the DNA is TGTGCCAGCAGCTTAGAACCTTTGTCAGGGGGTTATGGCTACACCTTC.